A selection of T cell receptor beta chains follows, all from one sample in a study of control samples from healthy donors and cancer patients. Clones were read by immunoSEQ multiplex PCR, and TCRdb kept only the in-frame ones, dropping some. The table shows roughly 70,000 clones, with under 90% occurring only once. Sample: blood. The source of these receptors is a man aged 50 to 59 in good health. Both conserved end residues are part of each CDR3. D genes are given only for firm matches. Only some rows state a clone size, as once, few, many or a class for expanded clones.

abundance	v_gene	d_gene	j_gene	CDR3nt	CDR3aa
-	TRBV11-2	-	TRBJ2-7	TGTGCCAGCAGCAAATTGCTGCGGACAGAAATCCTTCCCTACGAGCAGTACTTC	CASSKLLRTEILPYEQYF
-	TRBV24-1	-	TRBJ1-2	TGTGCCACCAGTGTCTCGACGGGCGCAGGAGGCTACACCTTC	CATSVSTGAGGYTF
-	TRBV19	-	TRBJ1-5	TGTGCCAGTACCCGTGGGGGGACCCATCAGCCCCAGCATTTT	CASTRGGTHQPQHF
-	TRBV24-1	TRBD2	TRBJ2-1	TGTGCCACCAGTGATCCGACTAGCGGGAGAAGAGGGTACAATGAGCAGTTCTTC	CATSDPTSGRRGYNEQFF
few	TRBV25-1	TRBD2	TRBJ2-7	TGTGCCAGCAGTGGGGGACTAGCGTCCGAGCAGTACTTC	CASSGGLASEQYF
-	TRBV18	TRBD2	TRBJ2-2	TGTGCCAGCTCCCCACCTCGGGCTAGCGGGTACACCGGGGAGCTGTTTTTT	CASSPPRASGYTGELFF
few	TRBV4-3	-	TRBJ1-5	TGCGCCAGCAGCCCCCACCTAGGGCAGCCCCAGCATTTT	CASSPHLGQPQHF
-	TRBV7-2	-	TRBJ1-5	TGTGCCAGCAGCTTGTTTGGGGGCAGGACCAATCAGCCCCAGCATTTT	CASSLFGGRTNQPQHF
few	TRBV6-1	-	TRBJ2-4	TGTGCCAGCAGTGAAGGGGTAGCCAAAAACATTCAGTACTTC	CASSEGVAKNIQYF
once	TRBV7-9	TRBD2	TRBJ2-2	TGTGCCAGCAGCTTAGGCTTGGCGAGCGGGGGGGCCGGTGGGGAGCTGTTTTTT	CASSLGLASGGAGGELFF
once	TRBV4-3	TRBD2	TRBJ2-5	TGCGCCAGCAGCCAAGATGGTAGCGGGGGGGCCGAGACCCAGTACTTC	CASSQDGSGGAETQYF
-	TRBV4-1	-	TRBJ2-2	TGCGCCAGCAGCCAAGAAGGCGGGCCCGGGGAGCTGTTTTTT	CASSQEGGPGELFF
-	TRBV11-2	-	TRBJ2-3	TGTGCCAGCAGCGTTGATGGCGACACAGATACGCAGTATTTT	CASSVDGDTDTQYF
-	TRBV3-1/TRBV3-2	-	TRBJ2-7	TGTGCCAGCAGCCCTCCGAGCCCCTACGAGCAGTACTTC	CASSPPSPYEQYF
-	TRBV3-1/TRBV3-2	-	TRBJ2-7	TGTGCCAGCAGCCAATTCTACGAGCAGTACTTC	CASSQFYEQYF
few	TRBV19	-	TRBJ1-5	TGTGCCAGTAGTATGTGGTTTAATAGCAATCAGCCCCAGCATTTT	CASSMWFNSNQPQHF
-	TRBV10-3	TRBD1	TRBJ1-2	TGTGCCATCATGACTTTGGGACAGGGAGGATATGGCTACACCTTC	CAIMTLGQGGYGYTF
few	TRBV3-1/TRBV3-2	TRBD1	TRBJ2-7	TGTGCCAGCAGCCAAACAGGGGGCGAGCAGTACTTC	CASSQTGGEQYF
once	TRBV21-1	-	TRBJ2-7	TGTGCCAGCAGCAATTACGGCCTTGGGGGTCGTGAGCAGTACTTC	CASSNYGLGGREQYF
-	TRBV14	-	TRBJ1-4	TGTGCCAGCAGCCAATTTGTGGAAAAACTGTTTTTT	CASSQFVEKLFF
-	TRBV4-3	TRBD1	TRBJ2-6	TGCGCCAGCAGCCAACTCGGACAGGGGAGTTCTGGGGCCAACGTCCTGACTTTC	CASSQLGQGSSGANVLTF
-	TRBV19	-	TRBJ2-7	TGTGCCAGTAGTATTCTCCCGGAATACGAGCAGTACTTC	CASSILPEYEQYF
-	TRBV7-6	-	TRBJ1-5	TGTGCCAGCAGCTTAATGAGGGGGGGCAATCAGCCCCAGCATTTT	CASSLMRGGNQPQHF
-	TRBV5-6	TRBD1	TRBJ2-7	TGTGCCAGCAGCCTGAAGACAGGGCCCTACGAGCAGTACTTC	CASSLKTGPYEQYF
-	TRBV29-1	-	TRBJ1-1	TGCAGCGTTGAAGGGGTTGTTGGCACTGAAGCTTTCTTT	CSVEGVVGTEAFF
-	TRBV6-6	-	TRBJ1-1	TGTGCCAGCAGTTACAGCCTTGTGGGAGCTTTCTTT	CASSYSLVGAFF
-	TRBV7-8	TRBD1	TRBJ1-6	TGTGCCAGCTCTCGGACAGGAGATAATTCACCCCTCCACTTT	CASSRTGDNSPLHF
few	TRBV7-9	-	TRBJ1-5	TGTGCCAGCAGCTGGGGTTCAAGCAATCAGCCCCAGCATTTT	CASSWGSSNQPQHF
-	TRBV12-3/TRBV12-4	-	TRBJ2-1	TGTGCCAGCACGGGCCCCAGAGAAGGTGAGCAGTTCTTC	CASTGPREGEQFF
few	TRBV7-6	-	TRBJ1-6	TGTGCCAGCAGCCCAACTTCCGGGGGCTTGAATTCACCCCTCCACTTT	CASSPTSGGLNSPLHF
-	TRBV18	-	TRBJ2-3	TGTGCCAGCTCACCACCGTCCGGGGATACGCAGTATTTT	CASSPPSGDTQYF
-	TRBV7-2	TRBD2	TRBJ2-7	TGTGCCAGCAGCACCAGCGGGGCGGAACAGCAGTACTTC	CASSTSGAEQQYF
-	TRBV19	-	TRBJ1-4	TGTGCCAGTAGAGGGAATCGGCGGATTAATGAAAAACTGTTTTTT	CASRGNRRINEKLFF
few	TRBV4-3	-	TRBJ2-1	TGCGCCAGCAGCCAACAAAACTATCGGGGAGTCGACTCCTACAATGAGCAGTTCTTC	CASSQQNYRGVDSYNEQFF
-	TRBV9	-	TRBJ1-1	TGTGCCAGCAGCGTTTCAGGGCTGAACACTGAAGCTTTCTTT	CASSVSGLNTEAFF
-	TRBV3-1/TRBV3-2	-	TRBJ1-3	TGTGCCAGCAGCCAGGGGGCCTACTCTGGAAACACCATATATTTT	CASSQGAYSGNTIYF
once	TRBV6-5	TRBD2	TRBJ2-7	TGTGCCAGCAGCCCGGACGTAGGGACTAGACTTTTCTTC	CASSPDVGTRLFF
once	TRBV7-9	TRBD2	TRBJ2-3	TGTGCCAGCGGCGGGAGGGGAGGGGCGGATACGCAGTATTTT	CASGGRGGADTQYF
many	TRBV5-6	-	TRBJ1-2	TGTGCCAGCAGCTCACCGAGGGACGGAGCTAACTATGGCTACACCTTC	CASSSPRDGANYGYTF
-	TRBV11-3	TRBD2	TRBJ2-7	TGTGCCAGCAGCTTAGCGGTCGCTAGCGGATCCTACGAGCAGTACTTC	CASSLAVASGSYEQYF
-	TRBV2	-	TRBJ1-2	TGTGCCAGCGAGCGGTCGCGGGATGGCTACACCTTC	CASERSRDGYTF
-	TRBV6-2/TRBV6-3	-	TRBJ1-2	TGTGCCAGCAGCGCGGTCGACAGTGCTAAATATGGCTACACCTTC	CASSAVDSAKYGYTF
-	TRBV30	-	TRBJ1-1	TGTGCCTGGAGTGCTTGGGGGAATACTGAAGCTTTCTTT	CAWSAWGNTEAFF
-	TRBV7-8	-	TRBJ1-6	TGTGCCAGCAGCTTAGTAGTGCAGTATAATTCACCCCTCCACTTT	CASSLVVQYNSPLHF
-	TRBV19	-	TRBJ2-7	TGTGCCAGTAGTATAGGGACAGAGCTCTCCTACGAGCAGTACTTC	CASSIGTELSYEQYF
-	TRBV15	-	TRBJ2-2	TGTGCCACCAGCAGAGACGATCCGAACACCGGGGAGCTGTTTTTT	CATSRDDPNTGELFF
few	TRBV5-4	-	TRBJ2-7	TGTGCCAGCAGTTGGGACACTTACGAGCAGTACTTC	CASSWDTYEQYF
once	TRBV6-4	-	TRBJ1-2	TGTGCCAGCAGTGACTCGATGGGGGCTGGTGGCTACACCTTC	CASSDSMGAGGYTF
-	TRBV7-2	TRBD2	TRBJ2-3	TGTGCCAGCAGCTTGGATTCAAGCGGGATCCGCACAGATACGCAGTATTTT	CASSLDSSGIRTDTQYF